The 10 T cell receptor beta chains in this list originate from one sample, sequenced in a study of T-cell reconstitution after alpha-beta-depleted transplantation in children. Preparing the TCRbeta library involved the use of unique molecular identifiers. One entry per CDR3 protein results from TCRdb running MiXCR on the PCR reads. The sample yields 250,000 to 300,000 distinct CDR3 sequences, approximately 9.6% seen once. Specimen: PBMCs from the stem cell graft donor, collected from the stem cell graft. The receptor source for this set is a human donor who donated a stem cell graft to a child with SCID.

The chain has TRBV11-2 and TRBJ2-1; a possible D gene is TRBD2 (6 bases). V was shortened by 3 bases and J by 8 bases, with 29 bases between the two germline ends. The CDR3 is 19 amino acids. Germline CDR1 and CDR2: SGHAT and FQNNGV. CDR3 region: CASSLYPQPGLSPTDEQFF. The CDR3 DNA reads TGTGCCAGCAGCTTGTACCCACAGCCGGGACTCAGCCCGACCGATGAGCAGTTCTTC.

The sample holds a few counts of this clonotype. This sequence joins TRBV5-4 and TRBJ1-6; no reliable D call. V was shortened by 2 bases and J by 7 bases, with 10 bases between the two germline ends. Germline assignment: CDR1 SGHNT and CDR2 YYREEE (reference sequence). The CDR3 length is 14 residues. The chain's CDR3 is CASSLGLINSPLHF. The CDR3 DNA follows: TGTGCCAGCAGCTTAGGACTGATAAATTCACCCCTCCACTTT. The variable domain in full, with the rest retrieved from reference TRBV5-4 and TRBJ1-6, is ETGVTQSPTHLIKTRGQQVTLRCSSQSGHNTVSWYQQALGQGPQFIFQYYREEENGRGNFPPRFSGLQFPNYSSELNVNALELDDSALYLCASSLGLINSPLHFGNGTRLTVT.

This clonotype has only a few counts. This sequence joins TRBV6-5 and TRBJ1-4; D unresolved. The CDR3 contains 12 residues. The germline V and J ends were trimmed by 7 bases and 5 bases, with 8 bases remaining between them. Germline V lookup: CDR1 MNHEY, CDR2 SVGAGI. Written as DNA, the CDR3 is TGTGCCAGCACGAGGAGCAATGAAAAACTGTTTTTT. It yields the protein CASTRSNEKLFF.

This rearrangement joins TRBV12-3 or TRBV12-4 to TRBJ1-2; D is unclear. Trimming pared 6 bases from V and 3 bases from J, leaving 11 bases between. CDR3 length: 13 residues. The CDR3 nucleotides are TGTGCCAGCAGCCCAACCCTCGACTATGGCTACACCTTC. Its translation: CASSPTLDYGYTF.

The rearrangement joins TRBV29-1 to TRBJ2-7; unclear D gene. Germline V gene lookup returns CDR1 SQVTM and CDR2 ANQGSEA. Trimming pared 4 bases from V and 3 bases from J, leaving 13 bases between. The CDR3 contains 13 residues. CDR3: CSVAVALDYEQYF. In DNA form, the CDR3 reads TGCAGCGTTGCAGTGGCTCTAGACTACGAGCAGTACTTC.

This clonotype was found many times. The gene calls are TRBV2 and TRBJ1-5; no clear D gene. The CDR3 contains 15 residues. Trimming stripped 2 bases from V and 4 bases from J, with 12 bases between. The germline V gene encodes CDR1 SNHLY and CDR2 FYNNEI. The CDR3 loop is CASSESPPGNQPQHF. Here the CDR3 DNA reads TGTGCCAGCAGTGAAAGCCCCCCCGGAAATCAGCCCCAGCATTTT.

This clonotype turned up a few times. The rearrangement links TRBV7-6 to TRBJ1-1; D is undetermined. Trimming stripped 3 bases from V and 4 bases from J, with 9 bases between. Germline assignment: CDR1 SGHVS and CDR2 FNYEAQ. CDR3 length: 13 amino acids. CDR3 in amino acids: CASSFNSATEAFF. The CDR3 coding sequence is TGTGCCAGCAGCTTTAACAGTGCCACTGAAGCTTTCTTT.

CDR3 sequence (DNA): TGCAGTGCTAACTACCCCCGAGCGGGGCCTCCTGTTGCCTACAATGAGCAGTTCTTC. Amino acids: CSANYPRAGPPVAYNEQFF. This chain uses TRBV20-1 with TRBJ2-1; 7 positions agree with TRBD2. Germline lookup yields CDR1 DFQATT and CDR2 SNEGSKA (reference sequence). The V segment lost 4 bases and the J segment 2 bases; nucleotides outside the gene matches: 20. This CDR3 is 19 amino acids long.

J is TRBJ2-1 and V is TRBV29-1; 8 nucleotides line up with TRBD1. V was pared by 6 bases and J by 5 bases, with 12 bases of the junction left unmatched. The CDR3 runs to 15 residues. Germline V gene sequence: CDR1 SQVTM, CDR2 ANQGSEA. Written as DNA, the CDR3 is TGCAGCGTCCCATTCGCAGGGGGCTATGACAATGAGCAGTTCTTC. Its translation: CSVPFAGGYDNEQFF.

This clonotype has a handful of counts. The rearrangement links TRBV25-1 to TRBJ2-7; D unclear. The CDR3 sequence is 11 residues long. Germline V gene data show CDR1 as MGHDK and CDR2 as SYGVNS. V lost 3 bases to trimming and J lost 4 bases, with 4 bases between them. Written as DNA, the CDR3 is TGTGCCAGCAGTGATACTTACGAGCAGTACTTC. It is translated as CASSDTYEQYF.